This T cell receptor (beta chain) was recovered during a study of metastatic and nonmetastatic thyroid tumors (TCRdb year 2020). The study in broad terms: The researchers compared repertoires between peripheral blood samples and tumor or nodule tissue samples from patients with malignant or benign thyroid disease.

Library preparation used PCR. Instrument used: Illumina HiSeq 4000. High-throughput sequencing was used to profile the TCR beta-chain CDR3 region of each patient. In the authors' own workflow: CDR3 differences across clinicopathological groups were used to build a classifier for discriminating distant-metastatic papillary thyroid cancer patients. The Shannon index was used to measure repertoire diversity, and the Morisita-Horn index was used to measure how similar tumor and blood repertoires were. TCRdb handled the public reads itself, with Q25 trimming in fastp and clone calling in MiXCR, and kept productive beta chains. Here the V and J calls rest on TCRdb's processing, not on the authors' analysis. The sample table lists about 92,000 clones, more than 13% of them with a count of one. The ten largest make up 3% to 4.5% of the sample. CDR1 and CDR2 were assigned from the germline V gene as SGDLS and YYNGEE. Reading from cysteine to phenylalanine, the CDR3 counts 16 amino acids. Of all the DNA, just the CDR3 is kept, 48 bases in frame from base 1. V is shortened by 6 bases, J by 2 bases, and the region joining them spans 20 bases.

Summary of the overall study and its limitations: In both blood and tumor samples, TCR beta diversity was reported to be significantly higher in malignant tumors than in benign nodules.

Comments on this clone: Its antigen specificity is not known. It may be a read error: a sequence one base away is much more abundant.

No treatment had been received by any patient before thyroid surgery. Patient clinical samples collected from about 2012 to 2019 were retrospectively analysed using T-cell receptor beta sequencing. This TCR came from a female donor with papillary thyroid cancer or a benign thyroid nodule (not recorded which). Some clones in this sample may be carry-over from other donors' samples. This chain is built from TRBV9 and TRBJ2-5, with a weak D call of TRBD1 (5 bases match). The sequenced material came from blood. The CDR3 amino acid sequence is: CASIVGPAQPQETQYF. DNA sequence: TGTGCCAGCATCGTGGGGCCGGCCCAGCCTCAAGAGACCCAGTACTTC.